This entry lists 27 T cell receptor beta chains sequenced from one sample in a study of cytomegalovirus exposure and HLA in healthy donors. PCR primers comprised 60 Vbeta and 13 Jbeta primers. Data came from immunoSEQ multiplex PCR; TCRdb stores just in-frame clones and leaves some out. The data hold approximately 89,000 clones, with around four fifths observed a single time. The specimen was PBMCs. All receptors derive from a male donor in good health and CMV-seronegative.

The gene calls are TRBV5-1 and TRBJ2-1; TRBD1 might be the D (8 bases). The CDR3 contains 13 residues. The germline V gene has CDR1 SGHRS and CDR2 YFSETQ. V lost 2 bases and J lost 7, with 10 bases in between. The CDR3: CASSLQGGNEQFF. CDR3 DNA: TGCGCCAGCAGCTTACAGGGGGGGAATGAGCAGTTCTTC.

The J gene is TRBJ1-3, the V gene TRBV30, with D hard to call. Germline V CDR1 and CDR2: GTSNPN, SVGIG (reference sequence). CDR3 length: 13 amino acids. The ends were cut back, 4 bases at V and 1 base at J, with 8 bases in the middle. CDR3 DNA: TGTGCCTGGACTCGAGATTCTGGAAACACCATATATTTT. It yields the protein CAWTRDSGNTIYF.

The chain uses TRBV10-3 and TRBJ1-6; perhaps TRBD1 as D (5 bases). From germline, CDR1 is ENHRY and CDR2 SYGVKD. V lost 1 base and J 10 bases, leaving 11 bases between the germline ends. CDR3 length equals 14 residues. The CDR3 coding sequence is TGTGCCATCAGTGAGTGGACACTGGAATCACCCCTCCACTTT. It specifies CAISEWTLESPLHF.

This chain links TRBV18 with TRBJ2-5; 7 positions match TRBD2. With V trimmed by 2 bases and J by 5 bases, 11 bases remained unmatched. Germline CDR1 KGHSH, CDR2 LQKENI. The CDR3 covers 16 residues. In nucleotides, the CDR3 is TGTGCCAGCTCACCAGTCCAGCGGGGCCTTGGGGAGACCCAGTACTTC. Amino acid sequence: CASSPVQRGLGETQYF.

The V and J genes are TRBV5-1 and TRBJ1-1; 8 nucleotides match TRBD1. The germline V gene encodes CDR1 SGHRS and CDR2 YFSETQ. CDR3 length: 15 residues. After removal of 1 base from V and 1 base from J, the junction contained 3 bases not matched to a gene. The CDR3 spells CASSLTQGGNTEAFF. The CDR3 DNA follows: TGCGCCAGCAGCTTGACACAGGGGGGGAACACTGAAGCTTTCTTT.

The rearrangement joins TRBV11-2 to TRBJ2-6; possible D gene TRBD1, 6 bases. This CDR3 has 16 residues. The germline V and J ends were trimmed by 8 bases and 1 base, with 15 bases remaining between them. Germline values: CDR1 SGHAT, CDR2 FQNNGV. DNA of the CDR3: TGTGCCAGCCGGGCACAGGGTGTATCTGGGGCCAACGTCCTGACTTTC. Its translation: CASRAQGVSGANVLTF.

In its sample, this clone was seen once. V is TRBV28 and J is TRBJ2-2, with TRBD2 matching 7 bases. Germline trimming cut 7 bases from V and 4 bases from J; bases unmatched to any gene: 6. This CDR3 is 14 amino acids long. Germline CDR1 reads MDHEN; CDR2 reads SYDVKM. The DNA of the CDR3 is TGTGCCAGCAACGGGGGGTACGTCACCGGGGAGCTGTTTTTT. Translating gives CASNGGYVTGELFF. The full variable domain, rest sourced from reference TRBV28 and TRBJ2-2, is DVKVTQSSRYLVKRTGEKVFLECVQDMDHENMFWYRQDPGLGLRLIYFSYDVKMKEKGDIPEGYSVSREKKERFSLILESASTNQTSMYLCASNGGYVTGELFFGEGSRLTVL.

V usage is TRBV10-3 and J usage is TRBJ2-1; TRBD2 is a possible D gene (6 bases). Germline CDR1 reads ENHRY; CDR2 reads SYGVKD. V gave up 0 bases and J gave up 4 bases, with 10 bases separating them. This CDR3 is built from 15 residues. In nucleotides, the CDR3 is TGTGCCATCAGTGAGTCTGGCGGGGAGTACAATGAGCAGTTCTTC. Translation: CAISESGGEYNEQFF.

CDR3 loop: CASSQVSAGGLYEQYF. The CDR3 DNA follows: TGCGCCAGCAGCCAAGTTTCAGCGGGGGGACTCTACGAGCAGTACTTC. This chain uses TRBV4-3 with TRBJ2-7; 9 nucleotides align to TRBD2. The CDR3 sequence is 16 residues long. V was pared by 1 base and J by 3 bases, with 7 bases of the junction left unmatched. Germline V gene lookup returns CDR1 LGHNA and CDR2 YSLEER.

The chain has TRBV15 and TRBJ2-1, with 9 bases lining up with TRBD2. Germline CDR1 and CDR2: LNHNV and YYDKDF (reference sequence). Trimming at V came to 0 bases and at J to 8 bases, leaving 14 bases not matched to a gene. This CDR3 is built from 18 residues. CDR3 loop: CATSREGLARRRGDEQFF. The CDR3 DNA reads TGTGCCACCAGCAGAGAAGGACTAGCGCGACGCCGCGGCGATGAGCAGTTCTTC.

This rearrangement joins TRBV5-6 to TRBJ1-5; 9 nucleotides line up with TRBD1. V gave up 2 bases and J gave up 0 bases; unmatched junction bases: 6. The CDR3 extends over 17 amino acids. The germline V gene encodes CDR1 SGHDT and CDR2 YYEEEE. CDR3 coding DNA: TGTGCCAGCAGCTTAACCACAGGGGGCAATAGCAATCAGCCCCAGCATTTT. This translates into CASSLTTGGNSNQPQHF.

V is TRBV28 and J is TRBJ2-1; possibly TRBD2 for D (7 bases). The germline V gene has CDR1 MDHEN and CDR2 SYDVKM. Trimming pared 7 bases from V and 3 bases from J, leaving 10 bases between. CDR3 length: 13 residues. CDR3 in amino acids: CASNRGGYNEQFF. In nucleotides, the CDR3 is TGTGCCAGCAATAGGGGGGGCTACAATGAGCAGTTCTTC.

The chain uses TRBV19 and TRBJ2-7; the D gene is possibly TRBD1 (6 bases). Trimming took 3 bases from V and 6 from J, leaving 15 bases between them. The CDR3 is 14 residues long. Looked up from germline, CDR1 is LNHDA and CDR2 is SQIVND (reference sequence). The CDR3: CASSMGPDSLEQYF. In nucleotides, the CDR3 is TGTGCCAGTAGTATGGGTCCGGACAGTCTCGAGCAGTACTTC.

This clone was seen a few times. The chain recombines TRBV7-2 with TRBJ2-1, with 7 bases lining up with TRBD2. CDR1 SGHTA and CDR2 FQGNSA come from the germline V gene. V trimming: 2 bases; J trimming: 8 bases; junction bases outside the gene matches: 0. The CDR3 runs to 12 residues. In DNA form, the CDR3 reads TGTGCCAGCAGCTTACGGGGGGATGAGCAGTTCTTC. Encoded protein: CASSLRGDEQFF.

The V call is TRBV14, the J call TRBJ1-1; 7 nucleotides align to TRBD1. Germline trimming cut 6 bases from V and 7 bases from J; bases unmatched to any gene: 2. Germline loops: CDR1 SGHDN, CDR2 FVKESK. This CDR3 spans 11 amino acids. The CDR3 DNA reads as TGTGCCAGCAGTGACAGGGATGAAGCTTTCTTT. Its protein is CASSDRDEAFF.

This rearrangement joins TRBV10-1 to TRBJ2-3; 7 bases align to TRBD2. Per germline, CDR1 WNHNN and CDR2 SYGVQD (reference sequence). Germline trimming cut 3 bases from V and 2 bases from J; bases unmatched to any gene: 5. This CDR3 spans 15 amino acids. The CDR3 DNA reads TGCGCCAGCAGTGATCAGCGGGGATACACAGATACGCAGTATTTT. Translating it yields CASSDQRGYTDTQYF.

This chain links TRBV5-1 with TRBJ2-7; 9 nucleotides line up with TRBD2. Germline lookup yields CDR1 SGHRS and CDR2 YFSETQ. The CDR3 has 16 amino acids. Trimming cost V 1 base and J 2 bases; bases outside gene matches: 7. CDR3 coding DNA: TGCGCCAGCAGCTTGCCCCTAGCGGGGTCGGCCTACGAGCAGTACTTC. Translating it yields CASSLPLAGSAYEQYF.

Only a few counts were recorded for this clone. This rearrangement joins TRBV30 to TRBJ2-3; possible D gene TRBD2, 5 bases. V was trimmed by 2 bases and J by 10 bases, leaving 13 bases between them. The CDR3 is 12 amino acids. From germline, CDR1 is GTSNPN and CDR2 SVGIG (reference sequence). In nucleotides, the CDR3 is TGTGCCTGGAGTAGGGCGGGCAATGCGCAGTATTTT. Protein product: CAWSRAGNAQYF.

This clone was observed once. The V and J genes are TRBV29-1 and TRBJ2-7, with TRBD1 matching 8 bases. V shed 1 base, J shed 0 bases, and the junction held 2 bases outside the gene matches. The germline CDR1 and CDR2 sequences are SQVTM and ANQGSEA. The CDR3 covers 14 residues. The CDR3 is CSVEVTGGSYEQYF. CDR3 nucleotides: TGCAGCGTTGAAGTAACAGGGGGCTCCTACGAGCAGTACTTC.

This chain uses TRBV11-3 with TRBJ2-7; possibly TRBD2 for D (6 bases). The CDR3 consists of 16 residues. Trimming took 3 bases from V and 1 from J, leaving 16 bases between them. Germline V gene lookup returns CDR1 SGHNT and CDR2 YENEEA. CDR3 coding DNA: TGTGCCAGCAGCTTGGGGGGAGTGGGGCGGTCCTACGAGCAGTACTTC. It encodes CASSLGGVGRSYEQYF.

The chain uses TRBV15 and TRBJ1-2; tentatively, D is TRBD1 (6 bases). This CDR3 spans 14 amino acids. Germline lookup yields CDR1 LNHNV and CDR2 YYDKDF (reference sequence). The ends were cut back, 0 bases at V and 5 bases at J, with 10 bases in the middle. The CDR3 nucleotides read TGTGCCACCAGCAGAGATCAGGGGCCGTATGGCTACACCTTC. Amino acid sequence: CATSRDQGPYGYTF. The full variable domain, in which reference TRBV15 and TRBJ1-2 provide the parts outside the CDR3, is DAMVIQNPRYQVTQFGKPVTLSCSQTLNHNVMYWYQQKSSQAPKLLFHYYDKDFNNEADTPDNFQSRRPNTSFCFLDIRSPGLGDTAMYLCATSRDQGPYGYTFGSGTRLTVV.

This clone has just a few counts. The chain combines TRBV28 with TRBJ2-4, with 8 positions matching TRBD1. From germline, CDR1 is MDHEN and CDR2 SYDVKM. This CDR3 contains 15 residues. J gave up 4 bases and V 3 bases, and 5 bases lay outside the gene matches. The CDR3 loop reads CASSFPTGAKNIQYF. In DNA form, the CDR3 reads TGTGCCAGCAGTTTCCCGACAGGGGCAAAAAACATTCAGTACTTC.

The chain joins TRBV7-2 to TRBJ2-1, with 7 bases fitting TRBD2. Trimming at V came to 1 base and at J to 2 bases, leaving 5 bases not matched to a gene. CDR1 is SGHTA, CDR2 FQGNSA, per germline. The CDR3 extends over 16 amino acids. The CDR3 nucleotides are TGTGCCAGCAGCTTAGAGGGAGGGATCGCCTACAATGAGCAGTTCTTC. Protein sequence: CASSLEGGIAYNEQFF.

The gene calls are TRBV30 and TRBJ2-4; perhaps TRBD1 as D (6 bases). The germline V gene has CDR1 GTSNPN and CDR2 SVGIG (reference sequence). Trimming shortened V by 4 bases and J by 6 bases, and 16 bases separated the two germline ends. The CDR3 covers 14 residues. This chain's CDR3 is CAWTRPGQSNIQYF. CDR3 nucleotide sequence: TGTGCCTGGACCCGTCCCGGACAGTCAAACATTCAGTACTTC.

The chain has TRBV19 and TRBJ2-5; D perhaps matches TRBD1 (6 bases). Deletions cut 6 bases from V and 5 bases from J, with 13 bases between. The V gene's germline CDR1 is LNHDA and CDR2 SQIVND (reference sequence). This CDR3 region has 13 residues. The CDR3 DNA sequence: TGTGCCAGTAGCCCTGGACAGATCGAGACCCAGTACTTC. This translates into CASSPGQIETQYF. Full variable domain (rest looked up from reference TRBV19 and TRBJ2-5): DGGITQSPKYLFRKEGQNVTLSCEQNLNHDAMYWYRQDPGQGLRLIYYSQIVNDFQKGDIAEGYSVSREKKESFPLTVTSAQKNPTAFYLCASSPGQIETQYFGPGTRLLVL.

The CDR3 protein is CASSSQTGQNSPLHF. The CDR3 coding sequence is TGTGCCAGCAGCTCCCAAACAGGGCAGAATTCACCCCTCCACTTT. The J gene is TRBJ1-6, the V gene TRBV7-2; TRBD1 might be the D (6 bases). Per the germline V gene, CDR1 is SGHTA and CDR2 is FQGNSA. Trimming removed 4 bases at V and 7 bases at J, with 14 bases between. The CDR3 contains 15 residues.

This chain links TRBV11-2 with TRBJ2-7; no reliable D call. Trimming cost V 2 bases and J 3 bases, with 8 bases left between them. Germline V CDR1 and CDR2: SGHAT, FQNNGV. This CDR3 has 13 residues. The chain's CDR3 is CASSLMRNYEQYF. CDR3 in DNA: TGTGCCAGCAGCTTAATGAGGAACTACGAGCAGTACTTC.